These T cell receptor beta chains were read from a single sample in a study of OX40 agonist ivuxolimab in advanced cancers. The table came from immunoSEQ multiplex PCR; TCRdb's copy has only in-frame clones and leaves some out. Here the sample spans some 22,000 clones, more than 75% being singletons. Source: CD4+ or CD8+ T cells sorted from blood, taken in a trial of the OX40 agonist ivuxolimab. The receptors shown here come from an adult with an advanced solid tumor such as melanoma, head and neck, liver or kidney cancer. The CDR3 runs from the conserved cysteine through the conserved F or W. The order of the fields is V gene, J gene, clone size, D gene, CDR3 length, CDR3 protein, CDR3 DNA. D genes are given only for firm matches. For some rows the clone size is stated as once, few or many, or as a class when expanded; others skip it.

TRBV6-5,TRBJ2-1,.,.,15,CASRLIPSSYNEQFF,TGTGCCAGCAGACTTATCCCAAGCTCCTACAATGAGCAGTTCTTC
TRBV6-1,TRBJ2-2,.,.,13,CAIFGGNTGELFF,TGTGCCATCTTTGGGGGGAACACCGGGGAGCTGTTTTTT
TRBV29-1,TRBJ2-3,.,.,13,CSVVDASTDTQYF,TGCAGCGTTGTCGATGCTAGCACAGATACGCAGTATTTT
TRBV7-3,TRBJ2-7,.,.,15,CASSTGGGNSYEQYF,TGTGCCAGCAGCACCGGTGGGGGGAATTCCTACGAGCAGTACTTC
TRBV19,TRBJ1-5,.,.,15,CASTPPEGSNQPQHF,TGTGCCAGTACCCCACCCGAGGGGAGCAATCAGCCCCAGCATTTT
TRBV7-6,TRBJ1-5,.,TRBD1,15,CASSFRQGRNQPQHF,TGTGCCAGCAGCTTCCGACAGGGGAGGAATCAGCCCCAGCATTTT
TRBV7-6,TRBJ2-1,.,TRBD2,17,CASSLVLQAGIYNEQFF,TGTGCCAGCAGCTTAGTGCTTCAAGCGGGGATTTACAATGAGCAGTTCTTC
TRBV6-1,TRBJ2-7,once,.,13,CASSLPGYHEQYF,TGTGCCAGCAGCTTGCCGGGTTACCACGAGCAGTACTTC
TRBV18,TRBJ2-1,.,TRBD1,15,CASSPDRGDGDEQFF,TGTGCCAGCTCTCCTGACAGGGGGGACGGGGATGAGCAGTTCTTC
TRBV7-9,TRBJ2-5,medium-sized,TRBD1,17,CASSPLTGTGDQETQYF,TGTGCCAGCAGCCCGTTAACCGGGACAGGGGACCAAGAGACCCAGTACTTC
TRBV5-6,TRBJ2-7,.,.,15,CASRRREDATYEQYF,TGTGCCAGCAGAAGGAGGGAGGACGCGACCTACGAGCAGTACTTC
TRBV11-2,TRBJ2-5,.,TRBD2,19,CASSLNGRLAGDWGETQYF,TGTGCCAGCAGCTTAAACGGGAGACTAGCGGGGGATTGGGGAGAGACCCAGTACTTC
TRBV14,TRBJ2-7,.,.,13,CASSQALSYEQYF,TGTGCCAGCAGCCAAGCCTTGTCCTACGAGCAGTACTTC
TRBV11-2,TRBJ2-7,.,TRBD1,15,CASSLGSDRVYEQYF,TGTGCCAGCAGCTTAGGGTCCGACAGGGTCTACGAGCAGTACTTC
TRBV5-6,TRBJ1-2,.,.,13,CASSLGAGDGYTF,TGTGCCAGCAGCTTGGGGGCAGGTGATGGCTACACCTTC
TRBV7-8,TRBJ1-1,.,TRBD1,15,CASSSGQGMNTEAFF,TGTGCCAGCAGCTCGGGACAGGGGATGAACACTGAAGCTTTCTTT
TRBV9,TRBJ2-2,.,.,17,CASSPTPRGGDTGELFF,TGTGCCAGCAGCCCAACGCCCAGGGGAGGGGACACCGGGGAGCTGTTTTTT